This TCR beta chain was identified in a study of patients and donors after allogeneic stem cell transplantation. MiXCR, applied by TCRdb to the RT-PCR reads, yields one record per CDR3 protein. Among 800,000 to 1,000,000 distinct CDR3 sequences, approximately 19% were seen once, and the ten largest hold 5.5% to 6.5%. The CDR3 is 14 residues long. Trimming removed 2 bases at V and 2 bases at J, with 13 bases between. CDR1 and CDR2 (germline): SQVTM, ANQGSEA. Sequenced material: blood, either unsorted or a sorted T cell fraction (not recorded which). This TCR was sampled from a human donor who was either an allogeneic HSCT recipient or a stem cell or donor lymphocyte infusion donor (not recorded which). It is not recorded whose cells these are; they may come from a transplant donor. This chain connects TRBV29-1 to TRBJ2-7; perhaps TRBD1 as D (6 bases). The CDR3 nucleotides read TGCAGCGTTGAATACTCCGGACAGCCCTACGAGCAGTACTTC. Amino acid sequence: CSVEYSGQPYEQYF.